These 32 T cell receptor beta chains share one sample of origin, sequenced in a study of CD4 T cells in relation to SARS-CoV-2 and coronaviruses. The table came from immunoSEQ multiplex PCR; TCRdb's copy has only in-frame clones and leaves some out. The table lists tens of thousands of clones, 70% to 85% of them singletons. Unexposed donor CD4+ T cells date from 2011-2018, before the COVID-19 pandemic. After approximately ten days of culture, CD4+ T cells were isolated. Their cognate antigens are unknown. Sequenced sample: CD4+ T cells from PBMCs, cultured in vitro. These receptors were obtained from a human donor in good health.

The rearrangement uses TRBV2 and TRBJ2-7; a weak D match, TRBD1 (6 bases). V was pared by 2 bases and J by 6 bases, with 14 bases between. The germline V gene has CDR1 SNHLY and CDR2 FYNNEI. The CDR3 spans 14 residues. This CDR3 is CASSERVGAGEQYF. In DNA form, the CDR3 reads TGTGCCAGCAGTGAACGGGTGGGGGCGGGCGAGCAGTACTTC.

The gene calls are TRBV12-3 or TRBV12-4 and TRBJ1-4; TRBD1 aligns across 8 bases. The CDR3 sequence is 13 residues long. J lost 7 bases, V lost 5 bases, and 3 bases had no gene match. This chain's CDR3 is CASSQGAREKLFF. CDR3 nucleotide sequence: TGTGCCAGCAGTCAGGGGGCGCGTGAAAAACTGTTTTTT.

This chain joins TRBV5-1 and TRBJ2-1; D not resolved. Germline CDR1 and CDR2: SGHRS and YFSETQ. Deletions cut 5 bases from V and 5 bases from J, with 5 bases between. The CDR3 contains 11 residues. Here the CDR3 reads CASRDHNEQFF. The CDR3, as DNA: TGCGCCAGCAGAGACCACAATGAGCAGTTCTTC.

The rearrangement uses TRBV5-1 and TRBJ2-3, with 9 bases aligning to TRBD1. V was clipped by 3 bases and J by 1 base; unmatched bases: 6. This CDR3 region has 16 residues. Germline CDR1 and CDR2: SGHRS and YFSETQ. CDR3 DNA sequence: TGCGCCAGCAGCTCCCGACAGGGGGGGGGCACAGATACGCAGTATTTT. It translates to CASSSRQGGGTDTQYF.

The gene calls are TRBV30 and TRBJ2-7; tentatively, D is TRBD2 (5 bases). The CDR3 consists of 13 residues. The V and J ends lost 2 bases and 1 base respectively, with 9 bases between them. Germline CDR1 reads GTSNPN; CDR2 reads SVGIG (reference sequence). Here the CDR3 reads CAWSSGESYEQYF. The CDR3 coding sequence is TGTGCCTGGAGTAGTGGGGAGTCCTACGAGCAGTACTTC.

This sequence joins TRBV3-1 (or the pseudogene TRBV3-2) and TRBJ2-2; 10 bases agree with TRBD1. This CDR3 has 18 residues. The trim removed 6 bases at V and 0 bases at J, leaving 10 bases unmatched. Germline V lookup: CDR1 LGHDT, CDR2 YNNKEL (reference sequence). This CDR3 is CASRPGQGFFTNTGELFF. The CDR3 DNA is TGTGCCAGCAGGCCGGGACAGGGGTTTTTTACGAACACCGGGGAGCTGTTTTTT.

V usage is TRBV28 and J usage is TRBJ1-2, with TRBD1 as a possible D gene (5 bases). V dropped 2 bases and J dropped 2 bases, with 9 bases sitting between them. The CDR3 consists of 14 residues. Germline CDR1 reads MDHEN; CDR2 reads SYDVKM. CDR3 coding DNA: TGTGCCAGCAGTTTACTCAGGGCGAACTATGGCTACACCTTC. This gives the protein CASSLLRANYGYTF.

In regard to this clone: One end of the junction is discordant with germline, which a read error may explain. The same CDR3 arises from other DNA sequences in this sample as well. This chain joins TRBV7-9 and TRBJ1-2; tentative D call: TRBD1 (5 bases). The CDR3 is 17 amino acids. Germline CDR1 SEHNR, CDR2 FQNEAQ (reference sequence). In nucleotides, the CDR3 is TGTGCCAGCAGCCCCTCTTTGGTCGGGCAGGGCGATCGAACAATGCGCTTC. Protein sequence: CASSPSLVGQGDRTMRF.

This clone was counted a few times. The chain employs TRBV11-2 and TRBJ2-2, with 8 bases matching TRBD2. Germline V gene lookup returns CDR1 SGHAT and CDR2 FQNNGV. V gave up 6 bases and J gave up 4 bases; unmatched junction bases: 10. This CDR3 is 16 amino acids long. CDR3 sequence (DNA): TGTGCCAGCAGAGGTGGATTAGCGGGGCCCACCGGGGAGCTGTTTTTT. Its protein is CASRGGLAGPTGELFF.

This clone has only one observation. This sequence joins TRBV12-5 and TRBJ1-2, with D unclear. Per the germline V gene, CDR1 is LGHNT and CDR2 is FRNRAP. The CDR3 spans 18 residues. The V end was cut by 2 bases, the J end by 5 bases, with 24 bases between. The CDR3 DNA sequence: TGTGCTAGTGGTTTGCCCTTCTTACCCTCCGGACCGAATTATGGCTACACCTTC. Translating gives CASGLPFLPSGPNYGYTF.

The chain employs TRBV4-3 and TRBJ1-1, with D tentatively TRBD1 (6 bases). The V gene lost 4 bases and the J gene lost 7 bases, with 16 bases spanning the gap. Per germline, CDR1 LGHNA and CDR2 YSLEER. This CDR3 region has 14 residues. CDR3 sequence reads: CASSLKQGGGEAFF. CDR3 coding DNA: TGCGCCAGCAGCCTCAAACAGGGAGGCGGTGAAGCTTTCTTT.

The chain has TRBV4-1 and TRBJ2-7; TRBD2 aligns across 8 bases. Germline-derived CDR1 and CDR2 are MGHRA and YSYEKL. CDR3 length equals 17 residues. The trim removed 0 bases at V and 7 bases at J, leaving 14 bases unmatched. The CDR3 loop reads CASSQEVPVGGVGEQYF. Here the CDR3 DNA reads TGCGCCAGCAGCCAAGAAGTCCCCGTCGGGGGGGTGGGTGAGCAGTACTTC.

The sample holds a few counts of this clone. The chain couples TRBV5-1 to TRBJ1-5, with D unresolved. Germline CDR1 is SGHRS and CDR2 is YFSETQ. Trimming took 4 bases from V and 1 from J, leaving 9 bases between them. The CDR3 totals 14 residues. The CDR3 loop is CASSEGGSNQPQHF. The CDR3, as DNA: TGCGCCAGCAGCGAGGGTGGCAGCAATCAGCCCCAGCATTTT. Complete variable domain (other parts from reference TRBV5-1 and TRBJ1-5): KAGVTQTPRYLIKTRGQQVTLSCSPISGHRSVSWYQQTPGQGLQFLFEYFSETQRNKGNFPGRFSGRQFSNSRSEMNVSTLELGDSALYLCASSEGGSNQPQHFGDGTRLSIL.

The gene calls are TRBV3-1 (or the pseudogene TRBV3-2) and TRBJ2-1, with 7 positions matching TRBD1. CDR1 LGHDT and CDR2 YNNKEL come from the germline V gene (reference sequence). The CDR3 is 15 amino acids. Trimming took 0 bases from V and 8 from J; bases not matched to a gene: 7. The CDR3 sequence: CASSQDHRGLDEQFF. DNA of the CDR3: TGTGCCAGCAGCCAAGATCACAGGGGTCTTGATGAGCAGTTCTTC.

The chain employs TRBV7-3 and TRBJ2-5, with TRBD2 matching 9 bases. The junction had 11 bases not matched to a gene; V was cut back by 5 bases and J by 4 bases. CDR1 is SGHTA and CDR2 is FQGTGA in the germline V gene. CDR3 size: 16 residues. The CDR3 DNA follows: TGTGCCAGCAGCCCCCGAGTAGCGGGAGAAAGAGAGACCCAGTACTTC. Its protein is CASSPRVAGERETQYF.

The rearrangement joins TRBV6-4 to TRBJ1-1; D might be TRBD1 (5 bases). V was trimmed by 5 bases and J by 5 bases, leaving 18 bases between them. Germline CDR1 and CDR2: MRHNA and SNTAGT. This CDR3 has 15 residues. CDR3 in DNA: TGTGCCAGCAGTAGTCACCCAGGGAGTGCGACTGAAGCTTTCTTT. Amino acids: CASSSHPGSATEAFF.

The chain uses TRBV6-5 and TRBJ1-5; D is uncertain. Germline V gene lookup returns CDR1 MNHEY and CDR2 SVGAGI. V lost 6 bases to trimming and J lost 1 base, with 13 bases between them. This CDR3 region has 15 residues. CDR3 sequence reads: CASRGGVTSNQPQHF. Written as DNA, the CDR3 is TGTGCCAGCAGGGGCGGCGTCACGAGCAATCAGCCCCAGCATTTT.

V usage is TRBV7-7 and J usage is TRBJ2-4; 9 positions match TRBD1. CDR1 and CDR2 (germline): SSHAT, FNYEAQ (reference sequence). V lost 5 bases, J lost 8 bases, and 4 bases stayed unmatched. The CDR3 spans 13 residues. The CDR3 coding sequence is TGTGCCAGCAGCCCAGGACAGGGGCACATTCAGTACTTC. Protein: CASSPGQGHIQYF.

This clone was counted only a few times. The rearrangement joins TRBV29-1 to TRBJ2-7; D remains ambiguous. The germline V and J ends were trimmed by 6 bases and 4 bases, with 10 bases remaining between them. In germline, CDR1 is SQVTM, CDR2 ANQGSEA. This CDR3 comprises 11 residues. The CDR3, as DNA: TGCAGCGTGGCCAAGGAATACGAGCAGTACTTC. It translates to CSVAKEYEQYF.

The V and J genes are TRBV6-6 and TRBJ1-2; D possibly corresponds to TRBD1 (6 bases). V shed 4 bases and J shed 4 bases, with 16 bases lying between them. Germline lookup yields CDR1 MNHNY and CDR2 SVGAGI (reference sequence). There are 15 residues in the CDR3. CDR3 protein: CASSSSGEEFYGYTF. CDR3 bases: TGTGCCAGCAGTTCTTCAGGGGAAGAGTTCTATGGCTACACCTTC.

The chain has TRBV7-2 and TRBJ1-3; 8 bases align to TRBD1. The germline CDR1 and CDR2 sequences are SGHTA and FQGNSA. The CDR3 covers 14 residues. The J segment lost 3 bases and the V segment lost 4 bases, leaving 2 bases of the junction unmatched. The CDR3 spells CASSWTGYGNTIYF. CDR3 bases: TGTGCCAGCAGCTGGACAGGGTATGGAAACACCATATATTTT.

This clone was counted a few times. The rearrangement links TRBV7-2 to TRBJ1-5; D gene unclear. V was pared by 5 bases and J by 4 bases, with 9 bases between. The CDR3 covers 13 residues. CDR1 is SGHTA, CDR2 FQGNSA, per germline. The CDR3 reads CASSNRVNQPQHF. DNA for the CDR3: TGTGCCAGCAGCAACAGAGTAAATCAGCCCCAGCATTTT.

V is TRBV6-2 or TRBV6-3 and J is TRBJ2-7, with TRBD1 as a possible D gene (6 bases). There are 14 residues in the CDR3. The germline gives CDR1 MNHEY, CDR2 SVGEGT. V dropped 2 bases and J dropped 3 bases, with 11 bases sitting between them. The CDR3 is CASSYLGQSYEQYF. Written as DNA, the CDR3 is TGTGCCAGCAGTTACCTCGGACAGAGCTACGAGCAGTACTTC.

This rearrangement joins TRBV19 to TRBJ1-1; 7 nucleotides match TRBD1. The trim removed 9 bases at V and 0 bases at J, leaving 4 bases unmatched. Looked up from germline, CDR1 is LNHDA and CDR2 is SQIVND (reference sequence). The CDR3 runs 13 residues. The CDR3 sequence is CASKGQLNTEAFF. CDR3 coding DNA: TGTGCCAGCAAGGGACAGTTGAACACTGAAGCTTTCTTT.

The CDR3 sequence is CARIISSNTGELFF. The CDR3 DNA reads TGTGCCAGAATCATCAGCTCGAACACCGGGGAGCTGTTTTTT. The rearrangement links TRBV5-3 to TRBJ2-2; D gene uncertain. TRBV5-3 is an ORF, with its function uncertain. Trimming stripped 6 bases from V and 0 bases from J, with 9 bases between. This CDR3 spans 14 amino acids.

This chain links TRBV7-2 with TRBJ1-2, with D possibly being TRBD1 (6 bases). V was clipped by 6 bases and J by 0 bases, with 17 bases between them. The CDR3 has 16 residues. The germline V gene has CDR1 SGHTA and CDR2 FQGNSA. CDR3 DNA: TGTGCCAGCAGTTCGGACAGCCAGGGACCTAACTATGGCTACACCTTC. Amino acid sequence: CASSSDSQGPNYGYTF.

This clone was recorded only once. V and J are TRBV19 and TRBJ1-3; D might be TRBD1 (6 bases). CDR1 and CDR2 (germline): LNHDA, SQIVND (reference sequence). This CDR3 spans 16 amino acids. The V and J ends lost 6 bases and 2 bases respectively, with 17 bases between them. This CDR3 reads CASSITYREPGNTIYF. CDR3 sequence (DNA): TGTGCCAGTAGCATAACTTACAGGGAGCCTGGAAACACCATATATTTT.

The chain recombines TRBV14 with TRBJ2-7; TRBD2 is a possible D gene (5 bases). CDR1 SGHDN and CDR2 FVKESK come from the germline V gene. This CDR3 has 14 residues. The V end lost 2 bases, the J end lost 8 bases, and 16 bases lay between the germline ends. The CDR3: CASSQTQVGEKQYF. The CDR3 nucleotides are TGTGCCAGCAGCCAAACCCAGGTCGGGGAGAAGCAGTACTTC.

The chain uses TRBV4-3 and TRBJ2-1, with D perhaps TRBD2 (6 bases). The CDR3 is 16 residues long. V was clipped by 0 bases and J by 8 bases, with 17 bases between them. Germline values: CDR1 LGHNA, CDR2 YSLEER. CDR3 in amino acids: CASSQERARGFDEQFF. Here the CDR3 DNA reads TGCGCCAGCAGCCAAGAACGGGCCCGGGGGTTCGATGAGCAGTTCTTC.

The chain employs TRBV4-3 and TRBJ1-2; tentative D call: TRBD1 (5 bases). V was clipped by 3 bases and J by 0 bases, with 11 bases between them. The CDR3 is 15 amino acids. Germline assignment: CDR1 LGHNA and CDR2 YSLEER. The CDR3 region has the DNA TGCGCCAGCAGCCAGCGTACAGGATCTAACTATGGCTACACCTTC. Amino acids: CASSQRTGSNYGYTF.

The chain joins TRBV2 to TRBJ2-1; 7 bases fit TRBD1. From germline, CDR1 is SNHLY and CDR2 FYNNEI. CDR3 length: 17 residues. V was pared by 3 bases and J by 0 bases, with 8 bases of the junction left unmatched. This CDR3 is CASSDYRGTRSYNEQFF. In DNA, the CDR3 is TGTGCCAGCAGTGACTACAGGGGAACTCGCTCCTACAATGAGCAGTTCTTC.

This clone was picked up a small number of times. The genes are TRBV6-6 and TRBJ2-6, with 15 bases that match TRBD2. J lost 2 bases, V lost 5 bases, and 4 bases had no gene match. The CDR3 has 18 residues. CDR1 and CDR2 from the germline V gene are MNHNY and SVGAGI (reference sequence). The DNA for the CDR3 is TGTGCCAGCAGTCCCCGGACTAGCGGGGGGGCTGGGGCCAACGTCCTGACTTTC. It yields the protein CASSPRTSGGAGANVLTF.